This TCR beta chain was identified in a study of shared clonotypes between healthy human individuals. Study summary: Participating donors consisted of a couple of women and a few men aged 18 to 49.

General study results and limits: When naive CD4 clonotypes were compared across a handful of donors, around 5% were shared. Though the depth was large, rarefaction showed that sorted-subset sequencing was incomplete. As a rule, naive subsets had a larger estimated richness than memory subsets.

Naive CD8 cells, CD45RO-negative and positively selected for CCR7, excluded terminally differentiated effector memory CD45RA+ cells. Comment on this clone: Antigen: not known.

From germline, CDR1 is MNHEY and CDR2 SMNVEV (reference sequence). V trimming: 8 bases; J trimming: 6 bases; junction bases outside the gene matches: 11. The CDR3 is 15 residues long. The table came from immunoSEQ multiplex PCR; TCRdb's copy has only in-frame clones and leaves some out. The repertoire holds about 2,200,000 clones, with just over 90% as singletons. The rearrangement joins TRBV27 to TRBJ2-2; 8 nucleotides line up with TRBD2. This sequence was found in a man aged 18-30 years in good health. Some clones in this sample may be carry-over from other donors' samples. Sequencing was performed on naive CD8+ T cells from PBMCs. CDR3 protein: CASGSGTSNSGELFF. The CDR3 region has the DNA TGTGCCAGCGGGTCCGGGACTAGTAATTCCGGGGAGCTGTTTTTT.